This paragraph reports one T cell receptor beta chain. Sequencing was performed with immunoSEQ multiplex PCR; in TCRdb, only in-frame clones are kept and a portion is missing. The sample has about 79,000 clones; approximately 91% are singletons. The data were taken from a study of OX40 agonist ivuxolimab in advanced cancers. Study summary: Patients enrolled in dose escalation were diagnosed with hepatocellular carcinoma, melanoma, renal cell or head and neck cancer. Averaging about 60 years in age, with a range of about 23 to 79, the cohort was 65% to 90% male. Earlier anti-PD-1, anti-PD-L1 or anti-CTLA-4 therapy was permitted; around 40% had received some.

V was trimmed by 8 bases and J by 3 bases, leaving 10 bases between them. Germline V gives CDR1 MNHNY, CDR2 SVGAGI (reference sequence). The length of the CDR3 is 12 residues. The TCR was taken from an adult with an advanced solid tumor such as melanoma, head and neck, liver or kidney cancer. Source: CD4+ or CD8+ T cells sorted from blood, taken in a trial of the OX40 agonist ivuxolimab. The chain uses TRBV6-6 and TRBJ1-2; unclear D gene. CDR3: CASRLGDYGYTF. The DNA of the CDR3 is TGTGCCAGCCGCCTAGGTGACTATGGCTACACCTTC.